The 4 T cell receptor beta chains below come from one sample, sequenced in a study of T cells in Graves' hyperthyroidism and ophthalmopathy. Researchers took RNA transcripts and amplified the TCR beta CDR3 regions from them. A first-round RT-PCR of the TCR CDR3 used the HTBI primer set. TCRdb itself ran the multiplex PCR reads through MiXCR, one entry per CDR3 protein. This sample has fewer than 550,000 distinct CDR3 sequences, with about 15% found just once. Sequencing input: blood. The receptors were sampled from a young woman with Graves' hyperthyroidism.

This sequence joins TRBV5-1 and TRBJ1-2, with D unresolved. Between the trimmed V and J ends, which lost 9 bases and 4 bases, there was a span of 22 bases. The CDR3 runs to 15 residues. The germline V gene encodes CDR1 SGHRS and CDR2 YFSETQ. The CDR3, as DNA: TGCGCCACCGTCGAGGGAAGTCCGTTCCTCTATGGCTACACCTTC. The encoded protein is CATVEGSPFLYGYTF.

The rearrangement uses TRBV3-1 and TRBJ1-4; TRBD1 is a possible D gene (6 bases). V was shortened by 6 bases and J by 3 bases, with 11 bases between the two germline ends. The CDR3 loop spans 14 amino acids. The germline V gene encodes CDR1 LGHDT and CDR2 YNNKEL (reference sequence). The CDR3 loop is CASRNRVPNEKLFF. The CDR3 DNA is TGTGCCAGCAGGAACAGGGTCCCTAATGAAAAACTGTTTTTT.

The sample holds many counts of this clonotype. The chain employs TRBV2 and TRBJ2-7, with TRBD1 identical over 9 bases. V was clipped by 0 bases and J by 5 bases; unmatched bases: 8. Germline V gives CDR1 SNHLY, CDR2 FYNNEI. This CDR3 comprises 16 residues. The CDR3 DNA sequence: TGTGCCAGCAGTGAAGCGTGGGACAGGGCCCTACACGAGCAGTACTTC. It codes for CASSEAWDRALHEQYF. Full variable domain (missing parts from reference TRBV2 and TRBJ2-7): EPEVTQTPSHQVTQMGQEVILRCVPISNHLYFYWYRQILGQKVEFLVSFYNNEISEKSEIFDDQFSVERPDGSNFTLKIRSTKLEDSAMYFCASSEAWDRALHEQYFGPGTRLTVT.

This clonotype came up many times. CDR3 nucleotides: TGTGCCAGCAGCCGTTATACATCTACACCTGGGGAGCTGTTTTTT. Translating gives CASSRYTSTPGELFF. The V gene is TRBV4-2, the J gene TRBJ2-2; D ambiguous. CDR1 LGHNA and CDR2 YNFKEQ come from the germline V gene. The CDR3 sequence is 15 residues long. V was shortened by 4 bases and J by 8 bases, with 17 bases between the two germline ends.